A single sample is the source of the 21 T cell receptor beta chains below, sequenced in a study of healthy donors' naive CD4 and CD8 T cells. Each TCR library used roughly 490 ng of total RNA and a linear amplification protocol. TCRdb fed the reads into MiXCR, producing one record per CDR3 protein. Among roughly 200,000 distinct CDR3 sequences listed, 74% were seen once. Input material: naive CD4+ and CD8+ T cells sorted from blood, pooled from several donors. The receptor source for this set is a pool of human donors in good health; the sample pools cells from several healthy donors.

V usage is TRBV29-1 and J usage is TRBJ1-2; TRBD1 is a possible D gene (6 bases). The germline gives CDR1 SQVTM, CDR2 ANQGSEA. The CDR3 length is 13 residues. The V end lost 3 bases, the J end lost 4 bases, and 12 bases lay between the germline ends. CDR3 coding DNA: TGCAGCGTTGAGGGGGCGGGGGTCTATGGCTACACCTTC. It codes for CSVEGAGVYGYTF.

V is TRBV5-5 and J is TRBJ1-1, with a weak D call TRBD1 (6 bases). The CDR3 is 13 amino acids. Per the germline V gene, CDR1 is SGHKS and CDR2 is YYEKEE (reference sequence). V was clipped by 3 bases and J by 6 bases, with 12 bases between them. The CDR3 nucleotides are TGTGCCAGCAGCTACAGGGATAACCCTGAAGCTTTCTTT. Its protein is CASSYRDNPEAFF.

The chain uses TRBV29-1 and TRBJ1-2; no firm D call. The germline gives CDR1 SQVTM, CDR2 ANQGSEA. This CDR3 region has 13 residues. The V end was cut by 4 bases, the J end by 8 bases, with 17 bases between. The CDR3 DNA is TGCAGCGTTGTCCCTGATTGGGGAGGCGGCTACACCTTC. Protein: CSVVPDWGGGYTF.

This chain uses TRBV18 with TRBJ2-4; D is ambiguous. This CDR3 region has 13 residues. Germline V lookup: CDR1 KGHSH, CDR2 LQKENI. V lost 2 bases and J lost 6, with 8 bases in between. The CDR3 nucleotides are TGTGCCAGCTCACCATCAGGTTCAAACATTCAGTACTTC. This translates into CASSPSGSNIQYF.

This rearrangement joins TRBV2 to TRBJ2-7; TRBD1 matches at 8 bases. V trimming: 6 bases; J trimming: 5 bases; junction bases outside the gene matches: 6. This CDR3 spans 13 amino acids. In germline, CDR1 is SNHLY, CDR2 FYNNEI. The CDR3 sequence is CASSQDRVNEQYF. The CDR3 DNA reads as TGTGCCAGCAGCCAGGACAGGGTTAACGAGCAGTACTTC. The full variable domain, rest sourced from reference TRBV2 and TRBJ2-7, is EPEVTQTPSHQVTQMGQEVILRCVPISNHLYFYWYRQILGQKVEFLVSFYNNEISEKSEIFDDQFSVERPDGSNFTLKIRSTKLEDSAMYFCASSQDRVNEQYFGPGTRLTVT.

This chain links TRBV19 with TRBJ1-1; D not certain. This CDR3 is 14 amino acids long. Trimming removed 3 bases at V and 0 bases at J, with 8 bases between. Germline CDR1 and CDR2: LNHDA and SQIVND (reference sequence). In DNA form, the CDR3 reads TGTGCCAGTAGTATTGGCAGCATGAACACTGAAGCTTTCTTT. Translated, it gives CASSIGSMNTEAFF.

This clonotype came up a few times. The gene calls are TRBV29-1 and TRBJ2-5; weak D call: TRBD1 (6 bases). The CDR3 consists of 15 residues. V lost 7 bases to trimming and J lost 1 base, with 19 bases between them. The germline V gene encodes CDR1 SQVTM and CDR2 ANQGSEA. CDR3 amino acids: CSARGQQIFQETQYF. In DNA, the CDR3 is TGCAGCGCCCGCGGACAGCAAATCTTCCAAGAGACCCAGTACTTC.

The CDR3 loop is CASSEHETGAGNTIYF. CDR3 nucleotide sequence: TGTGCCAGCAGTGAACACGAGACAGGGGCTGGAAACACCATATATTTT. The J gene is TRBJ1-3, the V gene TRBV6-1, with 8 nucleotides matching TRBD1. V shed 2 bases, J shed 2 bases, and the junction held 5 bases outside the gene matches. From germline, CDR1 is MNHNS and CDR2 SASEGT. The CDR3 extends over 16 amino acids.

This chain links TRBV6-5 with TRBJ1-6; D gene ambiguous. The ends were cut back, 0 bases at V and 8 bases at J, with 11 bases in the middle. Germline V lookup: CDR1 MNHEY, CDR2 SVGAGI. The CDR3 has 15 residues. This CDR3 reads CASSYSKTTDSPLHF. CDR3 bases: TGTGCCAGCAGTTACTCGAAAACTACTGATTCACCCCTCCACTTT.

The chain is built from TRBV7-8 and TRBJ2-2, with 11 nucleotides matching TRBD2. Germline CDR1 reads SGHVS; CDR2 reads FQNEAQ. The CDR3 consists of 16 residues. With V trimmed by 6 bases and J by 9 bases, 12 bases remained unmatched. Written as DNA, the CDR3 is TGTGCCAGCAGTCTCACTAGCGGGGGATCATTCCGGGAGCTGTTTTTT. This encodes CASSLTSGGSFRELFF. The complete variable domain, with remaining parts taken from reference TRBV7-8 and TRBJ2-2, reads GAGVSQSPRYKVAKRGQDVALRCDPISGHVSLFWYQQALGQGPEFLTYFQNEAQLDKSGLPSDRFFAERPEGSVSTLKIQRTQQEDSAVYLCASSLTSGGSFRELFFGEGSRLTVL.

The chain employs TRBV20-1 and TRBJ2-7; D is uncertain. V lost 6 bases and J 2 bases, leaving 14 bases between the germline ends. Germline V gives CDR1 DFQATT, CDR2 SNEGSKA (reference sequence). This CDR3 comprises 13 residues. CDR3 residues: CSALRRTPYEQYF. CDR3 DNA sequence: TGCAGTGCCCTCCGCCGGACCCCCTACGAGCAGTACTTC.

The chain is built from TRBV6-6 and TRBJ1-1; D gene uncertain. Germline V gene sequence: CDR1 MNHNY, CDR2 SVGAGI (reference sequence). The V and J ends lost 6 bases and 4 bases respectively, with 9 bases between them. The CDR3 consists of 12 residues. The CDR3 spells CASRLGGTEAFF. DNA for the CDR3: TGTGCCAGCAGGCTCGGAGGCACTGAAGCTTTCTTT.

The chain recombines TRBV6-5 with TRBJ2-5; 7 bases are a match to TRBD2. Trimming at V came to 8 bases and at J to 3 bases, leaving 12 bases not matched to a gene. Per the germline V gene, CDR1 is MNHEY and CDR2 is SVGAGI. The CDR3 totals 15 residues. CDR3 sequence: CASLSTGRGEETQYF. CDR3 sequence (DNA): TGTGCCAGCCTCTCAACTGGGAGGGGAGAAGAGACCCAGTACTTC.

V usage is TRBV5-6 and J usage is TRBJ1-1; TRBD1 is a possible D gene (5 bases). Per germline, CDR1 SGHDT and CDR2 YYEEEE. Trimming cost V 1 base and J 1 base, with 11 bases left between them. This CDR3 has 15 amino acids. CDR3 nucleotide sequence: TGTGCCAGCAGCTTGCAACGGGGGAGGAACACTGAAGCTTTCTTT. It translates to CASSLQRGRNTEAFF.

This sequence joins TRBV27 and TRBJ1-2; the match to TRBD1 covers 10 bases. This CDR3 is 14 amino acids long. From germline, CDR1 is MNHEY and CDR2 SMNVEV (reference sequence). Trimming took 6 bases from V and 8 from J; bases not matched to a gene: 9. CDR3 amino acids: CASSTGTGAQGYTF. Here the CDR3 DNA reads TGTGCCAGCAGCACCGGGACAGGGGCTCAAGGCTACACCTTC.

This chain links TRBV27 with TRBJ2-7; D is perhaps TRBD2 (6 bases). Germline V CDR1 and CDR2: MNHEY, SMNVEV (reference sequence). Trimming shortened V by 5 bases and J by 6 bases, and 14 bases separated the two germline ends. The CDR3 has 13 residues. This chain's CDR3 is CASSLGTFSEQYF. In DNA, the CDR3 is TGTGCCAGCAGTCTTGGGACTTTTAGCGAGCAGTACTTC.

The V gene is TRBV29-1, the J gene TRBJ2-7; no reliable D call. The V and J ends lost 2 bases and 3 bases respectively, with 11 bases between them. CDR3 length equals 13 residues. The germline V gene has CDR1 SQVTM and CDR2 ANQGSEA. CDR3 loop: CSVEWANDYEQYF. The CDR3 DNA reads as TGCAGCGTTGAATGGGCCAATGACTACGAGCAGTACTTC.

The genes are TRBV20-1 and TRBJ1-2; no firm D call. Trimming removed 3 bases from V and 8 bases from J, with 7 bases in between. Germline CDR1 DFQATT, CDR2 SNEGSKA (reference sequence). The CDR3 extends over 10 amino acids. In DNA, the CDR3 is TGCAGTGCTAGTTGGAAAGGCTACACCTTC. The encoded protein is CSASWKGYTF.

A note on this clonotype: The germline gene is not matched at one end of the junction; a read error may be the cause. The V call is TRBV5-1, the J call TRBJ2-1; 9 nucleotides match TRBD2. Per germline, CDR1 SGHRS and CDR2 YFSETQ. The CDR3 is made up of 13 amino acids. The CDR3 is CASSLQASGEGIF. The CDR3, as DNA: TGCGCCAGCAGCTTGCAGGCTAGCGGGGAAGGGATCTTC.

The chain recombines TRBV20-1 with TRBJ2-1; 7 bases map to TRBD2. The CDR3 is 16 residues long. V trimming: 0 bases; J trimming: 4 bases; junction bases outside the gene matches: 9. CDR1 is DFQATT and CDR2 is SNEGSKA in the germline V gene (reference sequence). CDR3 region: CSARDSGLVDYNEQFF. DNA of the CDR3: TGCAGTGCTAGAGACTCAGGACTAGTTGATTACAATGAGCAGTTCTTC.

The genes are TRBV10-3 and TRBJ2-3; D may be TRBD1 (6 bases). The ends were cut back, 6 bases at V and 6 bases at J, with 13 bases in the middle. The CDR3 extends over 13 amino acids. Germline assignment: CDR1 ENHRY and CDR2 SYGVKD. DNA for the CDR3: TGTGCCATCAGGGGGGCTAGCAAGGATACGCAGTATTTT. Translated, it gives CAIRGASKDTQYF.